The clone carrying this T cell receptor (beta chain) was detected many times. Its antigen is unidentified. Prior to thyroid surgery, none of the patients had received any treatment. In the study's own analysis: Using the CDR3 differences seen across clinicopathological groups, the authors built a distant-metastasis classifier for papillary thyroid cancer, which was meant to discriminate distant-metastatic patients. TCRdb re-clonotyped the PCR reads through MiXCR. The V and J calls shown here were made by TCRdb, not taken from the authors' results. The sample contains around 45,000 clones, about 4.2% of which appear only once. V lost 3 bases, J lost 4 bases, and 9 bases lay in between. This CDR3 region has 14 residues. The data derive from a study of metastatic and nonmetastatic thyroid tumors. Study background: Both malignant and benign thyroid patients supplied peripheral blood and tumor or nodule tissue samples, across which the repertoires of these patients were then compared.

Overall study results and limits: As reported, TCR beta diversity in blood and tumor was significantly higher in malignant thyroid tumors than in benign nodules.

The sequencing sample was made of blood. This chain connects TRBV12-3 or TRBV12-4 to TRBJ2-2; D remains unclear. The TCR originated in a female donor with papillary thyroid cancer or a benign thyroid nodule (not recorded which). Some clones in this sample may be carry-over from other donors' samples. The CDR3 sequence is CASSFYPATGELFF. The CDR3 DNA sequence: TGTGCCAGCAGTTTTTACCCGGCCACCGGGGAGCTGTTTTTT.